These 21 T cell receptor beta chains originate from one sample sequenced in a study of T-cell reconstitution after alpha-beta-depleted transplantation in children. Preparation of the TCRbeta library involved a method that used unique molecular identifiers. TCRdb passed the PCR reads through MiXCR, listing each CDR3 protein once. Altogether 360,000 or so distinct CDR3 sequences are present, roughly 20% being singletons, with the ten largest covering 3.8%. The input for sequencing was PBMCs from the stem cell graft donor, taken from the stem cell graft. These receptors were obtained from a human donor who donated a stem cell graft to a child with acute myeloid leukemia.

The chain employs TRBV29-1 and TRBJ1-3; no reliable D call. The germline CDR1 and CDR2 sequences are SQVTM and ANQGSEA. Trimming stripped 6 bases from V and 0 bases from J, with 21 bases between. This CDR3 contains 17 residues. DNA for the CDR3: TGCAGCGTGGTAACGGGTCGGGGTTCGGGCTCTGGAAACACCATATATTTT. This gives the protein CSVVTGRGSGSGNTIYF. Using reference TRBV29-1 and TRBJ1-3 for the parts outside the CDR3, the full variable domain is SAVISQKPSRDICQRGTSLTIQCQVDSQVTMMFWYRQQPGQSLTLIATANQGSEATYESGFVIDKFPISRPNLTFSTLTVSNMSPEDSSIYLCSVVTGRGSGSGNTIYFGEGSWLTVV.

This clonotype was picked up a small number of times. This chain connects TRBV10-2 to TRBJ2-1, with TRBD1 matching 7 bases. Germline CDR1 reads WSHSY; CDR2 reads SAAADI. With 3 bases clipped from V and 7 bases from J, the junction kept 12 bases outside the gene matches. This CDR3 has 16 residues. DNA for the CDR3: TGCGCCAGCAGTGACGGACAGGTCCCTTTCTTGAATGAGCAGTTCTTC. Translation gives CASSDGQVPFLNEQFF.

The V call is TRBV12-3 or TRBV12-4, the J call TRBJ2-7; D not resolved. Trimming pared 5 bases from V and 5 bases from J, leaving 10 bases between. CDR3 length: 12 amino acids. In DNA form, the CDR3 reads TGTGCCAGCAGTCCGAGGTGGGACGAGCAGTACTTC. Translated, it gives CASSPRWDEQYF.

There are a few counts of this clonotype. The J gene is TRBJ2-7, the V gene TRBV12-3 or TRBV12-4, with D unclear. The CDR3 extends over 12 amino acids. With 2 bases removed from V and 6 bases from J, the gap between germline ends came to 8 bases. The CDR3 sequence: CASSLTKGEQYF. CDR3 in DNA: TGTGCCAGCAGTTTAACAAAGGGCGAGCAGTACTTC.

This clonotype was seen a few times. This chain uses TRBV7-2 with TRBJ1-6; a possible D gene is TRBD1 (6 bases). Trimming left V 3 bases short and J 5 bases short, with 11 bases between. The CDR3 consists of 15 residues. In germline, CDR1 is SGHTA, CDR2 FQGNSA. The CDR3 loop is CASSFSQGNNSPLHF. The CDR3 DNA reads as TGTGCCAGCAGCTTTTCCCAGGGGAATAATTCACCCCTCCACTTT.

The rearrangement links TRBV12-3 or TRBV12-4 to TRBJ1-2; perhaps TRBD1 as D (6 bases). The CDR3 totals 13 residues. The germline V and J ends were trimmed by 7 bases and 6 bases, with 15 bases remaining between them. The CDR3 is CASKDSTTDGYTF. DNA for the CDR3: TGTGCCAGCAAGGACAGTACGACTGATGGCTACACCTTC.

About this clonotype itself: A much bigger clone sits one base away, suggesting this may be a read error. J is TRBJ2-5 and V is TRBV6-1, with a possible D match to TRBD1 (5 bases). CDR3 length equals 15 residues. Germline-derived CDR1 and CDR2 are MNHNS and SASEGT. The CDR3 is CASREVSGSQETQYF. CDR3 sequence (DNA): TGTGCCAGCAGAGAAGTTTCAGGGTCACAAGAGACCCAGTACTTC.

The chain links TRBV29-1 to TRBJ2-5, with 10 bases lining up with TRBD1. The CDR3 loop spans 13 amino acids. Germline loops: CDR1 SQVTM, CDR2 ANQGSEA. With 6 bases clipped from V and 1 base from J, the junction kept 2 bases outside the gene matches. CDR3 in amino acids: CSVGTGAQETQYF. As DNA, the CDR3 is TGCAGCGTGGGGACAGGGGCCCAAGAGACCCAGTACTTC.

A few counts support this clonotype. The chain links TRBV27 to TRBJ2-7; 10 bases are shared with TRBD2. This CDR3 contains 15 residues. The V and J ends lost 5 bases and 4 bases, in that order; junction bases with no gene match: 8. CDR1 is MNHEY and CDR2 is SMNVEV in the germline V gene (reference sequence). The CDR3 coding sequence is TGTGCCAGCAGTCCGCAAGCGGGAGGGTTTTACGAGCAGTACTTC. This sequence encodes CASSPQAGGFYEQYF.

This chain links TRBV13 with TRBJ2-7; D may be TRBD1 (5 bases). CDR1 and CDR2 from the germline V gene are PRHDT and FYEKMQ (reference sequence). This CDR3 has 15 residues. The germline V and J ends were trimmed by 5 bases and 0 bases, with 14 bases remaining between them. The CDR3 DNA follows: TGTGCCAGCAGCCAAGAAGGGGCGAGCTCCTACGAGCAGTACTTC. Its translation: CASSQEGASSYEQYF.

This clonotype was seen a handful of times. The chain links TRBV4-1 to TRBJ2-3, with D unclear. The CDR3 has 14 residues. Trimming took 1 base from V and 2 from J, leaving 7 bases between them. In germline, CDR1 is MGHRA, CDR2 YSYEKL. CDR3 nucleotide sequence: TGCGCCAGCAGCCAAGGGACCTACACAGATACGCAGTATTTT. This gives the protein CASSQGTYTDTQYF.

V gene TRBV15 combines with J gene TRBJ2-3; no firm D call. The V gene's germline CDR1 is LNHNV and CDR2 YYDKDF (reference sequence). Deletions cut 2 bases from V and 5 bases from J, with 14 bases between. The CDR3 contains 15 residues. The CDR3 sequence is CATSRKRVGQDTQYF. The CDR3 bases are TGTGCCACCAGCAGAAAACGGGTCGGCCAAGATACGCAGTATTTT.

A few counts support this clonotype. V usage is TRBV7-9 and J usage is TRBJ2-1; D is perhaps TRBD2 (5 bases). V dropped 2 bases and J dropped 0 bases, with 8 bases sitting between them. Germline V CDR1 and CDR2: SEHNR, FQNEAQ (reference sequence). The CDR3 covers 15 residues. CDR3 sequence (DNA): TGTGCCAGCAGCTTACAGACTATCTCCTACAATGAGCAGTTCTTC. It translates to CASSLQTISYNEQFF.

The sample holds many counts of this clonotype. CDR3 in DNA: TGTGCCAGCAGCAGGGACAGGGGATTGACTGGGGCCAACGTCCTGACTTTC. This encodes CASSRDRGLTGANVLTF. The chain couples TRBV12-3 or TRBV12-4 to TRBJ2-6; TRBD1 matches at 10 bases. With V trimmed by 6 bases and J by 2 bases, 7 bases remained unmatched. There are 17 residues in the CDR3.

The gene calls are TRBV29-1 and TRBJ2-5; 8 nucleotides agree with TRBD2. This CDR3 has 15 amino acids. Germline trimming cut 5 bases from V and 1 base from J; bases unmatched to any gene: 9. CDR1 is SQVTM, CDR2 ANQGSEA, per germline. CDR3 nucleotides: TGCAGCGTTCGGGGGGGGGTGATCATCCAAGAGACCCAGTACTTC. Protein product: CSVRGGVIIQETQYF. Full variable domain (remainder filled in from reference TRBV29-1 and TRBJ2-5): SAVISQKPSRDICQRGTSLTIQCQVDSQVTMMFWYRQQPGQSLTLIATANQGSEATYESGFVIDKFPISRPNLTFSTLTVSNMSPEDSSIYLCSVRGGVIIQETQYFGPGTRLLVL.

This clonotype was seen a few times. The chain recombines TRBV5-1 with TRBJ2-7; D is possibly TRBD2 (5 bases). The CDR3 runs 14 residues. Germline CDR1 and CDR2: SGHRS and YFSETQ. V shed 2 bases and J shed 2 bases, with 11 bases lying between them. The CDR3 region is CASSFGERTYEQYF. CDR3 DNA: TGCGCCAGCAGCTTCGGGGAGCGTACCTACGAGCAGTACTTC.

This clonotype appeared a few times. CDR3 sequence (DNA): TGTGCCAGCAGCTTAGCTCTAGCGGGGGCCCACAATGAGCAGTTCTTC. The encoded protein is CASSLALAGAHNEQFF. The rearrangement links TRBV7-9 to TRBJ2-1, with TRBD2 matching 10 bases. CDR1 and CDR2 from the germline V gene are SEHNR and FQNEAQ (reference sequence). V lost 0 bases, J lost 5 bases, and 4 bases stayed unmatched. The length of the CDR3 is 16 residues.

The V gene is TRBV7-9, the J gene TRBJ2-7; 13 bases are a match to TRBD2. Germline lookup yields CDR1 SEHNR and CDR2 FQNEAQ (reference sequence). CDR3 length equals 15 residues. The J segment lost 4 bases and the V segment lost 6 bases, leaving 6 bases of the junction unmatched. CDR3 sequence: CASRPLAGGPYEQYF. For the CDR3, the DNA is TGTGCCAGCAGGCCACTAGCGGGAGGGCCTTACGAGCAGTACTTC.

This clonotype was recorded a few times. CDR3 protein: CATSDRQGGETQYF. CDR3 coding DNA: TGTGCCACCAGTGATCGTCAGGGCGGAGAGACCCAGTACTTC. This chain connects TRBV24-1 to TRBJ2-5, with D possibly TRBD1 on 5 matching bases. This CDR3 is 14 amino acids long. Trimming took off 3 bases at V and 4 bases at J, with 11 bases between the two ends. Germline CDR1 reads KGHDR; CDR2 reads SFDVKD.

The chain links TRBV7-6 to TRBJ1-1; D may be TRBD1 (6 bases). This CDR3 contains 14 residues. Germline values: CDR1 SGHVS, CDR2 FNYEAQ. Trimming took off 5 bases at V and 4 bases at J, with 14 bases between the two ends. The CDR3 bases are TGTGCCAGCAGCCAAGCGGGGGCCGGCACTGAAGCTTTCTTT. Amino acids: CASSQAGAGTEAFF.

The chain joins TRBV18 to TRBJ2-7; the D gene is possibly TRBD1 (7 bases). This CDR3 is built from 13 residues. The germline V gene has CDR1 KGHSH and CDR2 LQKENI. V shed 3 bases and J shed 4 bases, with 10 bases lying between them. CDR3 sequence: CASSPQGGYEQYF. CDR3 bases: TGTGCCAGCTCACCCCAGGGGGGATACGAGCAGTACTTC.